This paragraph covers one T cell receptor beta chain sequence. Antigen: not known. TCRdb's copy holds only in-frame clones and misses some; the assay was immunoSEQ multiplex PCR. This table has around 450,000 clones, approximately 89% appearing once. Treatment here: about 20 received Ad26.COV2.S at low or high dose, single or two shots; about 5 received placebo; per-sample allocation not given. The study sampled participants on day 63 after the first vaccine or placebo injection. The sample originates from a study of Ad26.COV2.S vaccination and SARS-CoV-2 variants. Study in general: By the intramuscular route, Ad26.COV2.S was given once, or twice 56 days apart. Study outcomes and limitations: The study found higher spike-specific TCR breadth in vaccine than placebo recipients.

The germline gives CDR1 GTSNPN, CDR2 SVGIG (reference sequence). Germline trimming cut 4 bases from V and 4 bases from J; bases unmatched to any gene: 11. The CDR3 has 17 amino acids. The specimen comprised peripheral blood, sampled in a trial of Ad26.COV2.S vaccine versus placebo. The chain combines TRBV30 with TRBJ2-1; the match to TRBD2 covers 12 bases. The source is a person between 18 and 59 years old who received the Ad26.COV2.S COVID-19 vaccine or a placebo. The CDR3 region is CAWTGTSGQWGYNEQFF. The CDR3 region has the DNA TGTGCCTGGACCGGGACTAGCGGGCAGTGGGGGTACAATGAGCAGTTCTTC.